This T cell receptor (beta chain) appears in the sequencing data of a study of radiotherapy plus CTLA-4 blockade in lung cancer. Study overall: Disease control was seen in around 31% of patients, objective responses in around 17%. Findings and caveats of the study: With interferon-beta, early dynamics of blood T cell clones were reported to best predict response. TCR clones from tumors expanded in blood after radiotherapy plus ipilimumab.

Sequenced by immunoSEQ multiplex PCR; TCRdb stores in-frame clones only, minus some. The table shows some 74,000 clones, with around 80% occurring only once. The V gene lost 8 bases and the J gene lost 4 bases, with 17 bases spanning the gap. The CDR3 extends over 15 amino acids. CDR1 is SGHTA and CDR2 is FQGNSA in the germline V gene. Treatment of patients with chemo-refractory metastatic non-small-cell lung cancer consisted of focal radiation plus CTLA-4 blockade with ipilimumab. About this clone: Its cognate antigen is unknown.

The TCR sequence derives from a human donor with non-small cell lung cancer who had a complete response to radiotherapy plus ipilimumab. The rearrangement joins TRBV7-2 to TRBJ2-2; D is unresolved. Sequencing was performed on peripheral blood, taken from a patient treated with radiotherapy plus ipilimumab. The CDR3 sequence: CASAPSLTVTGELFF. In DNA, the CDR3 is TGTGCCAGCGCTCCCTCCTTGACGGTCACCGGGGAGCTGTTTTTT.